This entry lists 13 T cell receptor beta chains sequenced from one sample in a study of T-cell reconstitution after alpha-beta-depleted transplantation in children. The TCRbeta library was prepared with unique molecular identifiers. MiXCR, applied by TCRdb to the PCR reads, yields one record per CDR3 protein. This sample carries hundreds of thousands of distinct CDR3 sequences, around 13% of them seen once, and the ten largest clones take around 0.8%. The sample consisted of PBMCs, taken before TCRalphabeta/CD19-depleted stem cell transplant. The origin of the receptors is a girl aged 2 to 9 with congenital amegakaryocytic thrombocytopenia, due to receive a stem cell transplant.

J is TRBJ1-5 and V is TRBV7-8; TRBD1 matches 7 bases. Germline V gene data show CDR1 as SGHVS and CDR2 as FQNEAQ. V lost 5 bases and J lost 0; bases outside the gene matches: 16. This CDR3 has 19 residues. The CDR3 nucleotides read TGTGCCAGCAGCACCGAGAGACAGGGAAGGAGGTATAGCAATCAGCCCCAGCATTTT. Its protein is CASSTERQGRRYSNQPQHF.

Regarding this clonotype: One end of the junction varies from germline; a read error may be responsible. V is TRBV5-1 and J is TRBJ2-1; 7 positions agree with TRBD1. This CDR3 has 17 amino acids. Germline loops: CDR1 SGHRS, CDR2 YFSETQ. CDR3: CATSLDLPWDSYNEQFF. The CDR3 DNA reads as TGCGCCACCAGCTTGGACCTACCCTGGGACAGCTACAATGAGCAGTTCTTC.

This clonotype was counted at least ten times. The V gene is TRBV20-1, the J gene TRBJ2-7; either TRBD1 or TRBD2 may fit D (5 bases each). V gave up 1 base and J gave up 3 bases, with 16 bases separating them. Germline-derived CDR1 and CDR2 are DFQATT and SNEGSKA (reference sequence). This CDR3 spans 15 amino acids. The DNA of the CDR3 is TGCAGTGCTAGAGGGGGGTTAGGAGACTTCTACGAGCAGTACTTC. It is translated as CSARGGLGDFYEQYF.

This clonotype was seen many times. V gene TRBV5-1 combines with J gene TRBJ2-7, with 7 bases lining up with TRBD1. With V trimmed by 2 bases and J by 8 bases, 16 bases remained unmatched. The CDR3 totals 16 residues. CDR1 is SGHRS, CDR2 YFSETQ, per germline. In DNA form, the CDR3 reads TGCGCCAGCAGCTTAATGCAGGGACAGACGATCTATCAGCAGTACTTC. Its protein is CASSLMQGQTIYQQYF.

A few counts support this clonotype. The chain combines TRBV12-3 or TRBV12-4 with TRBJ2-1, with D possibly being TRBD1 (6 bases). This CDR3 has 14 residues. V lost 6 bases and J lost 8, with 17 bases in between. The CDR3 DNA reads as TGTGCCAGCAGATTGACCCAGGGGAAAGATGAGCAGTTCTTC. Translated, it gives CASRLTQGKDEQFF.

This clonotype was observed a handful of times. V usage is TRBV12-3 or TRBV12-4 and J usage is TRBJ2-1; the match to TRBD2 covers 7 bases. J gave up 7 bases and V 5 bases, and 11 bases lay outside the gene matches. The CDR3 covers 15 residues. The chain's CDR3 is CASSPWGEGPNEQFF. The CDR3 coding sequence is TGTGCCAGCAGTCCGTGGGGGGAGGGCCCAAATGAGCAGTTCTTC.

This clonotype came up a few times. The chain couples TRBV5-1 to TRBJ2-7; no clear D gene. V was cut by 4 bases and J by 4 bases, with 15 bases left in between. Germline CDR1 and CDR2: SGHRS and YFSETQ. This CDR3 comprises 14 residues. The CDR3 sequence is CASSVLDVTYEQYF. The CDR3 nucleotides are TGCGCCAGCAGCGTCCTAGACGTGACGTACGAGCAGTACTTC.

At least ten counts were recorded for this clonotype. The J gene is TRBJ2-1, the V gene TRBV7-9, with D possibly TRBD1 on 6 matching bases. Trimming took off 6 bases at V and 5 bases at J, with 14 bases between the two ends. The CDR3 is made up of 14 amino acids. Germline CDR1 is SEHNR and CDR2 is FQNEAQ (reference sequence). CDR3 region: CASRPDRSDNEQFF. In DNA form, the CDR3 reads TGTGCCAGCAGACCCGACAGGTCTGACAATGAGCAGTTCTTC.

V usage is TRBV7-2 and J usage is TRBJ2-7; tentative D call: TRBD1 (5 bases). This CDR3 is built from 15 residues. Trimming took off 2 bases at V and 2 bases at J, with 13 bases between the two ends. From germline, CDR1 is SGHTA and CDR2 FQGNSA. Here the CDR3 DNA reads TGTGCCAGCAGCTTACACCTGACAGTCACCTACGAGCAGTACTTC. It codes for CASSLHLTVTYEQYF.

In nucleotides, the CDR3 is TGCGCCAGCCGGGACGCCTCCTACGAGCAGTACTTC. Translated, it gives CASRDASYEQYF. The gene calls are TRBV5-1 and TRBJ2-7; D could derive from TRBD1 or TRBD2 (5 bases each). V lost 7 bases and J lost 0, with 8 bases in between. This CDR3 has 12 amino acids. Looked up from germline, CDR1 is SGHRS and CDR2 is YFSETQ.

This clonotype was seen ten or more times. The chain links TRBV20-1 to TRBJ2-7, with 11 bases that match TRBD2. This CDR3 contains 13 residues. Germline V lookup: CDR1 DFQATT, CDR2 SNEGSKA (reference sequence). The V gene end was trimmed by 3 bases and the J gene end by 3 bases; junction bases not matched to a gene: 1. Written as DNA, the CDR3 is TGCAGTGCTAGGGGACTAGCGGACTACGAGCAGTACTTC. Residues: CSARGLADYEQYF.

This clonotype was counted a few times. This chain connects TRBV20-1 to TRBJ2-7; D ambiguous. V was clipped by 6 bases and J by 0 bases, with 18 bases between them. Germline V gene lookup returns CDR1 DFQATT and CDR2 SNEGSKA (reference sequence). The CDR3 has 15 residues. The CDR3 sequence: CSASFVRPSSYEQYF. The DNA of the CDR3 is TGCAGTGCCTCGTTCGTACGTCCGAGCTCCTACGAGCAGTACTTC.

Details on this clonotype: Just one base apart from a much larger clone, this may be a read error. This rearrangement joins TRBV6-1 to TRBJ2-1; TRBD2 agrees at 13 bases. CDR1 is MNHNS, CDR2 SASEGT, per germline. This CDR3 spans 15 amino acids. This CDR3 is CASSLTSGRAIEQLF. The CDR3 DNA is TGTGCCAGCAGTCTCACTAGCGGGAGGGCCATTGAGCAGCTCTTC.